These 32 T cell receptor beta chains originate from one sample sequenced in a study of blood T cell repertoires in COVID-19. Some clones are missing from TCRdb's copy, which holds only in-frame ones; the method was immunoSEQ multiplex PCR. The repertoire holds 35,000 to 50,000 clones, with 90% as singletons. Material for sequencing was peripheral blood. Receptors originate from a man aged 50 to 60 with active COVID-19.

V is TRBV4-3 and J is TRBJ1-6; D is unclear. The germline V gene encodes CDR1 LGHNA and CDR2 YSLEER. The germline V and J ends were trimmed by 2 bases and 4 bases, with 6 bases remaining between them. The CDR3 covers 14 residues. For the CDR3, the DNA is TGCGCCAGCAGCCAACAGAAGTATAATTCACCCCTCCACTTT. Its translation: CASSQQKYNSPLHF.

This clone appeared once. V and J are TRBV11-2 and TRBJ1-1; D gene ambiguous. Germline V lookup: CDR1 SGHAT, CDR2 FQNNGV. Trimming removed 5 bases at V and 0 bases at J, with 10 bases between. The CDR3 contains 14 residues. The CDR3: CASSNRGMNTEAFF. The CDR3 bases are TGTGCCAGCAGCAATAGAGGGATGAACACTGAAGCTTTCTTT.

CDR3 DNA: TGTGCCAGCAGCCCCGATAGCGGGGGATACTACAATGAGCAGTTCTTC. Amino acids: CASSPDSGGYYNEQFF. V is TRBV7-2 and J is TRBJ2-1; 9 bases align to TRBD2. Germline V gene data show CDR1 as SGHTA and CDR2 as FQGNSA. CDR3 length: 16 residues. J lost 3 bases, V lost 5 bases, and 8 bases had no gene match.

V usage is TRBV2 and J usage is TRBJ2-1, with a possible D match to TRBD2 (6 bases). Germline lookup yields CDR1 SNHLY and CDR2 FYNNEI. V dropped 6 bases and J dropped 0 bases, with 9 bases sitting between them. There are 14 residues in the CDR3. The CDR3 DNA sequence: TGTGCCAGCAGAGGTAGCGGCTCCTACAATGAGCAGTTCTTC. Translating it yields CASRGSGSYNEQFF.

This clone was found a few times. The CDR3 DNA reads as TGTGCCAGCAGTGAGGGGGGCTCTGGGGCCAACGTCCTGACTTTC. It encodes CASSEGGSGANVLTF. The chain carries TRBV6-1 and TRBJ2-6, with a possible D match to TRBD2 (6 bases). V was cut by 3 bases and J by 0 bases, with 6 bases left in between. Germline assignment: CDR1 MNHNS and CDR2 SASEGT. This CDR3 comprises 15 residues.

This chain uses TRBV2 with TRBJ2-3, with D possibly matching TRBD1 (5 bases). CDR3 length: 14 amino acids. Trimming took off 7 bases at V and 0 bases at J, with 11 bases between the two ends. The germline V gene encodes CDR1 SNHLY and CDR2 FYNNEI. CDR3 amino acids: CASIRGSSTDTQYF. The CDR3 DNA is TGTGCCAGCATAAGGGGCTCCAGCACAGATACGCAGTATTTT.

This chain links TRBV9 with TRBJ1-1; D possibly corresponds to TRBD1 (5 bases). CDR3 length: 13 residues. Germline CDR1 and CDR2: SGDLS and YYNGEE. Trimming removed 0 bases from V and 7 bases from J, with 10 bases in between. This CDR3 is CASSVVEGDEAFF. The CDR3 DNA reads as TGTGCCAGCAGCGTAGTAGAAGGGGATGAAGCTTTCTTT.

CDR3 DNA sequence: TGTGCCAGCAGTTTGATTTACTTCGACATCTTACAAGAGACCCAGTACTTC. This translates into CASSLIYFDILQETQYF. This chain connects TRBV5-5 to TRBJ2-5; no definite D call. Trimming stripped 5 bases from V and 2 bases from J, with 22 bases between. Germline loops: CDR1 SGHKS, CDR2 YYEKEE (reference sequence). This CDR3 contains 17 residues.

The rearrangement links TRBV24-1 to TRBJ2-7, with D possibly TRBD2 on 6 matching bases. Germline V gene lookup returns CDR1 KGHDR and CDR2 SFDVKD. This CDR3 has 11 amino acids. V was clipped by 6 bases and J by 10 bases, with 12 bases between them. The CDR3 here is CATSFSGRQYF. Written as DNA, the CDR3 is TGTGCCACCAGTTTTAGCGGACGTCAGTACTTC.

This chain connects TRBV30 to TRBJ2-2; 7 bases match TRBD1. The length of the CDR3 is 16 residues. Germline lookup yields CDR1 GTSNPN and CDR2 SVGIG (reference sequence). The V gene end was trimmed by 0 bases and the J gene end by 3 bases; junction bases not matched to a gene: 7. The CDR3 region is CAWSVGRTGYTGELFF. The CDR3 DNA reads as TGTGCCTGGAGTGTCGGAAGGACAGGATACACCGGGGAGCTGTTTTTT. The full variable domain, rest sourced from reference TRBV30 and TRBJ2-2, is SQTIHQWPATLVQPVGSPLSLECTVEGTSNPNLYWYRQAAGRGLQLLFYSVGIGQISSEVPQNLSASRPQDRQFILSSKKLLLSDSGFYLCAWSVGRTGYTGELFFGEGSRLTVL.

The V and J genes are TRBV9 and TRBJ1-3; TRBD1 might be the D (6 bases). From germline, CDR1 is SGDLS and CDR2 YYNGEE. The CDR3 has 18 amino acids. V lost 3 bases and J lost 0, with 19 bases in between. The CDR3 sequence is CASSASPGQYSSGNTIYF. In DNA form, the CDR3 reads TGTGCCAGCAGCGCAAGCCCAGGACAGTATAGCTCTGGAAACACCATATATTTT.

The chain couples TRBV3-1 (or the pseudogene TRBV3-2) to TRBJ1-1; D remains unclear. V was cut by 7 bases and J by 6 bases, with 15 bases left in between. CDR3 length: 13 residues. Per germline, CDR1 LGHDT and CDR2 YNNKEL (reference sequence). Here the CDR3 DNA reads TGTGCCAGCACCCACGGAGCGTTGGCTGAAGCTTTCTTT. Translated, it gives CASTHGALAEAFF.

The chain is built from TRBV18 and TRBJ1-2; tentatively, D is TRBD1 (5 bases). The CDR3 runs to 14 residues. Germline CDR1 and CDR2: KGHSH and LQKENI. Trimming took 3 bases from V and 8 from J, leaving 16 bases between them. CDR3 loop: CASSPSVWGGGYTF. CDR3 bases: TGTGCCAGCTCACCGTCGGTTTGGGGCGGAGGCTACACCTTC.

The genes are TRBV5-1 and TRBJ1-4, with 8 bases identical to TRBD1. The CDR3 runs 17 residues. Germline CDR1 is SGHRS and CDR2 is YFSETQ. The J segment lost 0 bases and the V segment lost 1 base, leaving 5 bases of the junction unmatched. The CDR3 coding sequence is TGCGCCAGCAGCTTGAAAGGGACAGGAGCAACTAATGAAAAACTGTTTTTT. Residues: CASSLKGTGATNEKLFF.

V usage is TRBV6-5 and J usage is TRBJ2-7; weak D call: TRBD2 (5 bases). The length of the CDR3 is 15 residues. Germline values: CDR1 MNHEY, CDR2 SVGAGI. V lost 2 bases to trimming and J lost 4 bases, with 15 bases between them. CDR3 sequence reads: CASSYRWQGGYEQYF. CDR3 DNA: TGTGCCAGCAGTTACAGGTGGCAAGGAGGTTACGAGCAGTACTTC.

The CDR3 nucleotides read TGTGCCAGCAGTCCTGGGACAGGGGGCGGGGAGACCCAGTACTTC. Amino acid sequence: CASSPGTGGGETQYF. The V call is TRBV28, the J call TRBJ2-5, with TRBD1 identical over 12 bases. Per germline, CDR1 MDHEN and CDR2 SYDVKM. With V trimmed by 5 bases and J by 5 bases, 6 bases remained unmatched. The CDR3 has 15 residues.

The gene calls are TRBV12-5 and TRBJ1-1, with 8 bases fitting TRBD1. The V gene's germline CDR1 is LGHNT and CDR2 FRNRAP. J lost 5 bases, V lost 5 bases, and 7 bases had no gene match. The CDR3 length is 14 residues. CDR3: CASGLQGARTEAFF. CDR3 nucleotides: TGTGCTAGTGGTCTCCAGGGGGCGCGAACTGAAGCTTTCTTT.

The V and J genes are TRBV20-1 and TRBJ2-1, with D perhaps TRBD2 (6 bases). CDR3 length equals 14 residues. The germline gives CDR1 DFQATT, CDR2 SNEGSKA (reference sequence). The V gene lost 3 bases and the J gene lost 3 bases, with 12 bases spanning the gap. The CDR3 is CSASFGTFYNEQFF. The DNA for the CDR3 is TGCAGTGCTAGTTTTGGGACTTTCTACAATGAGCAGTTCTTC.

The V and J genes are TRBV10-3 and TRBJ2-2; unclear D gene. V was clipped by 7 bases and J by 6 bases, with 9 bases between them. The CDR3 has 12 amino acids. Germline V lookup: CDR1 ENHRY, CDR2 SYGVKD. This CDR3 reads CAIKTSAGELFF. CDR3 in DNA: TGTGCCATCAAGACATCGGCCGGGGAGCTGTTTTTT.

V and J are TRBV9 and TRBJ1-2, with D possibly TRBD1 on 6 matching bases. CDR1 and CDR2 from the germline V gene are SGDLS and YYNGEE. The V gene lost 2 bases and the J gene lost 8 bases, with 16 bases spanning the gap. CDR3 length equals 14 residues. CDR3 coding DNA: TGTGCCAGCAGCGTCTTCACAGGGACGGGCGGCTACACCTTC. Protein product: CASSVFTGTGGYTF. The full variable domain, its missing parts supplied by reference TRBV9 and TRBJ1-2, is DSGVTQTPKHLITATGQRVTLRCSPRSGDLSVYWYQQSLDQGLQFLIQYYNGEERAKGNILERFSAQQFPDLHSELNLSSLELGDSALYFCASSVFTGTGGYTFGSGTRLTVV.

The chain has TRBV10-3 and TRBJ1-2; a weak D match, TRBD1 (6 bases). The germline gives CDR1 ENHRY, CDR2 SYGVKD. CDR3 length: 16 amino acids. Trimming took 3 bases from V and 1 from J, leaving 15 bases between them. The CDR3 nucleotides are TGTGCCATCAGTGAAGGAGCTGGACAGATTAACTATGGCTACACCTTC. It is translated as CAISEGAGQINYGYTF.

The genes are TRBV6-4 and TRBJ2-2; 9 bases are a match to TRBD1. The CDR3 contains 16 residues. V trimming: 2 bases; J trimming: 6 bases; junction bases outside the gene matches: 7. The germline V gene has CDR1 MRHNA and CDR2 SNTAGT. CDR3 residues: CASSDRGQGRAGELFF. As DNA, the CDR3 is TGTGCCAGCAGTGACAGGGGACAGGGACGGGCCGGGGAGCTGTTTTTT.

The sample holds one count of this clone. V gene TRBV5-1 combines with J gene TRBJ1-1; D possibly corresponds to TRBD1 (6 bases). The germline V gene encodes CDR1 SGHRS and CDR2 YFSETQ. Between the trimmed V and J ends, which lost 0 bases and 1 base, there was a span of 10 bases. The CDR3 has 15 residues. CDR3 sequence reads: CASSLGLGGNTEAFF. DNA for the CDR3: TGCGCCAGCAGCTTGGGTCTAGGGGGGAACACTGAAGCTTTCTTT. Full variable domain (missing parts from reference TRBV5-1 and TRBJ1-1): KAGVTQTPRYLIKTRGQQVTLSCSPISGHRSVSWYQQTPGQGLQFLFEYFSETQRNKGNFPGRFSGRQFSNSRSEMNVSTLELGDSALYLCASSLGLGGNTEAFFGQGTRLTVV.

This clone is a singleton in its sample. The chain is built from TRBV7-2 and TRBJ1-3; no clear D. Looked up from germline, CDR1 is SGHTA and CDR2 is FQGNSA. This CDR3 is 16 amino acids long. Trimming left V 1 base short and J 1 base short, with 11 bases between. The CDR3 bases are TGTGCCAGCAGCTTAGGGCGGCGAAGGTCTGGAAACACCATATATTTT. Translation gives CASSLGRRRSGNTIYF.

CDR3 loop: CASSLGRELFF. CDR3 bases: TGTGCCAGCAGCTTAGGGCGGGAGCTGTTTTTT. The chain combines TRBV7-9 with TRBJ2-2, with D hard to call. Trimming shortened V by 1 base and J by 9 bases, and 3 bases separated the two germline ends. This CDR3 region has 11 residues. Per germline, CDR1 SEHNR and CDR2 FQNEAQ (reference sequence).

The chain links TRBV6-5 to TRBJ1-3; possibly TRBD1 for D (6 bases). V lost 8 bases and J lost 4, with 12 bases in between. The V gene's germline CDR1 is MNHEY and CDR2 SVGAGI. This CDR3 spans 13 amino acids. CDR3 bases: TGTGCCAGCCGGGGGGGCACAGGAAACACCATATATTTT. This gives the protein CASRGGTGNTIYF.

Here the CDR3 DNA reads TGTGCCAGCAGCTTACAAGAGAACACTGAAGCTTTCTTT. It yields the protein CASSLQENTEAFF. The V gene is TRBV5-4, the J gene TRBJ1-1; D is ambiguous. CDR1 and CDR2 from the germline V gene are SGHNT and YYREEE (reference sequence). The V end lost 2 bases, the J end lost 1 base, and 6 bases lay between the germline ends. The CDR3 consists of 13 residues.

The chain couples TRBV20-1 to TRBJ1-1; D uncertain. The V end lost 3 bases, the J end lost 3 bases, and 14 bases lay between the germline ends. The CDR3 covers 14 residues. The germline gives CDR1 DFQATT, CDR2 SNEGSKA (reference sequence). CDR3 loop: CSASTLELHTEAFF. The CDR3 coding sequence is TGCAGTGCTAGTACACTAGAGTTGCACACTGAAGCTTTCTTT.

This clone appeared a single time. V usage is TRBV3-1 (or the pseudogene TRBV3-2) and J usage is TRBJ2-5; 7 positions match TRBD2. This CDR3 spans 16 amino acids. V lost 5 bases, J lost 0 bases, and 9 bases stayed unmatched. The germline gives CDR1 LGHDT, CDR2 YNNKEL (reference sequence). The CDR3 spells CASSYRGGGNQETQYF. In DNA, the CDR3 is TGTGCCAGCAGCTACCGAGGCGGGGGAAACCAAGAGACCCAGTACTTC.

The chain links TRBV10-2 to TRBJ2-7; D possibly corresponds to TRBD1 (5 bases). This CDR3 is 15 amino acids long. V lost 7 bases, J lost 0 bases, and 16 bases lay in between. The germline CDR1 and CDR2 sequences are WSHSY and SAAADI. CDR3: CASTDGTGASYEQYF. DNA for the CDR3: TGCGCCAGCACTGACGGCACAGGAGCCTCCTACGAGCAGTACTTC.

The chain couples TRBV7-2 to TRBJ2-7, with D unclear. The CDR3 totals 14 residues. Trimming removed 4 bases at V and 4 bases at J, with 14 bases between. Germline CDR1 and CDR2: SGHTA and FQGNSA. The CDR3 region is CASSSSSGPYEQYF. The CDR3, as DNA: TGTGCCAGCAGCTCGTCCTCTGGGCCGTACGAGCAGTACTTC.

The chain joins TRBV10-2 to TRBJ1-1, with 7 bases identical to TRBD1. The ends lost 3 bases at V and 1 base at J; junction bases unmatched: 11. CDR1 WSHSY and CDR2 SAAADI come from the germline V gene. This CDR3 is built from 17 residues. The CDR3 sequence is CASSDQINRGGNTEAFF. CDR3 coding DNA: TGCGCCAGCAGTGACCAAATAAACAGGGGCGGGAACACTGAAGCTTTCTTT.